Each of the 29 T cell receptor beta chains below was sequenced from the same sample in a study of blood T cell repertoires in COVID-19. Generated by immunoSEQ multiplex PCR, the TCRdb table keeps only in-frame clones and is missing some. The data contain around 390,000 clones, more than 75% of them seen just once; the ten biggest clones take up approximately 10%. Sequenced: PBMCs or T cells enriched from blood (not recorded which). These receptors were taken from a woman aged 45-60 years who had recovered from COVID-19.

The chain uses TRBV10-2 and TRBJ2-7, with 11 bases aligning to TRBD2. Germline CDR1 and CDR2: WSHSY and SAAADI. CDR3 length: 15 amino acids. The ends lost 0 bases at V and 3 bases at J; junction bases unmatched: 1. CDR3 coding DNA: TGCGCCAGCAGTGAGTCGCTAGCGGGGGGCTACGAGCAGTACTTC. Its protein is CASSESLAGGYEQYF.

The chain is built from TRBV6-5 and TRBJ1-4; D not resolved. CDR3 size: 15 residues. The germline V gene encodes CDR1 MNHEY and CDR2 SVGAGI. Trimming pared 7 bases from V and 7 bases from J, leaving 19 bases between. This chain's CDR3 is CASTAHTSGFEKLFF. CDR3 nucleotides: TGTGCCAGCACAGCCCACACGTCAGGATTTGAAAAACTGTTTTTT.

This chain's CDR3 is CASRGVGMNTEAFF. The CDR3 DNA is TGCGCCAGCAGAGGGGTGGGAATGAACACTGAAGCTTTCTTT. The chain carries TRBV5-1 and TRBJ1-1, with TRBD1 as a possible D gene (5 bases). V was clipped by 5 bases and J by 0 bases, with 11 bases between them. The V gene's germline CDR1 is SGHRS and CDR2 YFSETQ. The CDR3 extends over 14 amino acids. The whole variable domain, remainder taken from reference TRBV5-1 and TRBJ1-1, is KAGVTQTPRYLIKTRGQQVTLSCSPISGHRSVSWYQQTPGQGLQFLFEYFSETQRNKGNFPGRFSGRQFSNSRSEMNVSTLELGDSALYLCASRGVGMNTEAFFGQGTRLTVV.

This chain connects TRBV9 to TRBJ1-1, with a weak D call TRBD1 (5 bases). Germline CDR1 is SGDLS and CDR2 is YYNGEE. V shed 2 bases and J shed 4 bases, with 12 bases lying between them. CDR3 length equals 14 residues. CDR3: CASSVSGGGTEAFF. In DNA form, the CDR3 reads TGTGCCAGCAGCGTCAGCGGCGGGGGCACTGAAGCTTTCTTT.

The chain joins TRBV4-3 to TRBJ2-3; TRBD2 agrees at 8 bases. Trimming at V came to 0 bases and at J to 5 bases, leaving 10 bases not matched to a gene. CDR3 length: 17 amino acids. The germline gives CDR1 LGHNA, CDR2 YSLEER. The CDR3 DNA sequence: TGCGCCAGCAGCCAAGATGAAGGGGGACTAGTCAAAGATACGCAGTATTTT. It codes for CASSQDEGGLVKDTQYF.

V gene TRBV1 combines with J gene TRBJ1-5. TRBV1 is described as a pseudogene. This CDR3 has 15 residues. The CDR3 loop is CTSILGLSVDQPQHF. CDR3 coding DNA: TGCACCAGCATCCTTGGACTCTCCGTCGATCAGCCCCAGCATTTT.

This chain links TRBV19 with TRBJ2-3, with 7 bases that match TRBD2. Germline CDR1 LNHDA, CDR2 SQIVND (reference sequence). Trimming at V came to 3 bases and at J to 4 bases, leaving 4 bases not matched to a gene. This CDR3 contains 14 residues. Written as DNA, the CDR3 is TGTGCCAGTAGTATTACGCGGGGGTCAGATACGCAGTATTTT. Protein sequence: CASSITRGSDTQYF.

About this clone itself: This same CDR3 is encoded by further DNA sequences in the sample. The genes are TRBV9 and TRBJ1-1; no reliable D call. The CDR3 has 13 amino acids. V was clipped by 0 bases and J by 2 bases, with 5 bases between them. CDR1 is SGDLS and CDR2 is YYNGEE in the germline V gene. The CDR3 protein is CASSVDLNTEAFF. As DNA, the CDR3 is TGTGCCAGCAGCGTAGATCTTAACACTGAAGCTTTCTTT.

The CDR3 spells CASSLEVPDTEAFF. The CDR3 nucleotides read TGTGCCAGCAGTTTAGAGGTTCCGGACACTGAAGCTTTCTTT. The rearrangement links TRBV28 to TRBJ1-1, with D hard to call. Germline V gene lookup returns CDR1 MDHEN and CDR2 SYDVKM. CDR3 length: 14 residues. V gave up 2 bases and J gave up 3 bases, with 10 bases separating them.

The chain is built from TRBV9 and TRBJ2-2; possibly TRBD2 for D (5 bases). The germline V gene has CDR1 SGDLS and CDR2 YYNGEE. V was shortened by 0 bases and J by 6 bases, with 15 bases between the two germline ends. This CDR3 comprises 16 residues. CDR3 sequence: CASSVDGGLSAGELFF. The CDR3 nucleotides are TGTGCCAGCAGCGTAGATGGAGGCCTATCCGCCGGGGAGCTGTTTTTT. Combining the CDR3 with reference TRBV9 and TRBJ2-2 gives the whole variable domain DSGVTQTPKHLITATGQRVTLRCSPRSGDLSVYWYQQSLDQGLQFLIQYYNGEERAKGNILERFSAQQFPDLHSELNLSSLELGDSALYFCASSVDGGLSAGELFFGEGSRLTVL.

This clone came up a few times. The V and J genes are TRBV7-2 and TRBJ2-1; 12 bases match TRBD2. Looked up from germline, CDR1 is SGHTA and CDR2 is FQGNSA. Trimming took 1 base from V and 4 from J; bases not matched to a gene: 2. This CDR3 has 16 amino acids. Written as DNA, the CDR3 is TGTGCCAGCAGCTTAGGGGGGACTAGCGGGTACAATGAGCAGTTCTTC. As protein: CASSLGGTSGYNEQFF.

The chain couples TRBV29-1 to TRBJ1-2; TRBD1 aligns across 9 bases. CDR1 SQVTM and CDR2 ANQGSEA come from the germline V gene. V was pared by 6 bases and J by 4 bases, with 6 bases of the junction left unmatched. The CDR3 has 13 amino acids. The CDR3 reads CSVRDRVGYGYTF. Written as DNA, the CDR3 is TGCAGCGTAAGGGACAGGGTAGGCTATGGCTACACCTTC. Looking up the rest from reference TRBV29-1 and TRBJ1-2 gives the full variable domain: SAVISQKPSRDICQRGTSLTIQCQVDSQVTMMFWYRQQPGQSLTLIATANQGSEATYESGFVIDKFPISRPNLTFSTLTVSNMSPEDSSIYLCSVRDRVGYGYTFGSGTRLTVV.

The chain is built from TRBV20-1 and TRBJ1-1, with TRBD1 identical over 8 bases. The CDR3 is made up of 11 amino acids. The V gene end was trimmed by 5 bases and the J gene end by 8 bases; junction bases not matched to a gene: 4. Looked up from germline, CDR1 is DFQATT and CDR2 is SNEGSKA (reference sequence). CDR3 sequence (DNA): TGCAGTGCTGGGACAGGACAGGAAGCTTTCTTT. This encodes CSAGTGQEAFF.

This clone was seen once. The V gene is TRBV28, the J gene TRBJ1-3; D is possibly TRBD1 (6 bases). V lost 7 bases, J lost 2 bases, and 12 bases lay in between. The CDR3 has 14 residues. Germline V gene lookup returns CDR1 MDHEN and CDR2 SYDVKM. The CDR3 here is CASIGGVAGNTIYF. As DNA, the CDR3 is TGTGCCAGCATAGGGGGGGTCGCTGGAAACACCATATATTTT.

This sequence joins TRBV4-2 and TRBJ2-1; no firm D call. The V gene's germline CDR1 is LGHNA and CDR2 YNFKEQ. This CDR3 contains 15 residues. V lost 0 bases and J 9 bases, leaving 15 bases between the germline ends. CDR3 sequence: CASSQDRRGLLEQFF. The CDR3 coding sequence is TGTGCCAGCAGCCAAGATCGTCGCGGCCTGCTTGAGCAGTTCTTC.

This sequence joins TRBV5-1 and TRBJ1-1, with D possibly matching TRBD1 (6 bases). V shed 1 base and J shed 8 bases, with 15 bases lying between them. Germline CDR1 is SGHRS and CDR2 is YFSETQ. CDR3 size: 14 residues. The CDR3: CASSLPSHQGEAFF. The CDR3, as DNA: TGCGCCAGCAGCTTGCCCAGCCATCAGGGGGAAGCTTTCTTT.

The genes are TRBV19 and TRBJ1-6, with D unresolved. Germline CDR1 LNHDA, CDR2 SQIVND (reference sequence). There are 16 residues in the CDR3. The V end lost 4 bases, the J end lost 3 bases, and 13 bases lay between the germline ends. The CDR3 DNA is TGTGCCAGTAGTACCCTCTGGCATGACTATAATTCACCCCTCCACTTT. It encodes CASSTLWHDYNSPLHF.

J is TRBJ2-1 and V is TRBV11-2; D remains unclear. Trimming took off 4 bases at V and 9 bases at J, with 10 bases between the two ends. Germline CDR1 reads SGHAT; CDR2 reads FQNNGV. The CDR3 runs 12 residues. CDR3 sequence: CASSSAFSEQFF. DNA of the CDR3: TGTGCCAGCAGCTCCGCCTTCAGTGAGCAGTTCTTC.

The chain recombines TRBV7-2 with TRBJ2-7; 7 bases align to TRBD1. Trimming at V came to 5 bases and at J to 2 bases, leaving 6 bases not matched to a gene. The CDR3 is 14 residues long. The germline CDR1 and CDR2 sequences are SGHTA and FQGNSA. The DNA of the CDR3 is TGTGCCAGCAGCCCCCGGCAGGGGGCCTACGAGCAGTACTTC. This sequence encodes CASSPRQGAYEQYF.

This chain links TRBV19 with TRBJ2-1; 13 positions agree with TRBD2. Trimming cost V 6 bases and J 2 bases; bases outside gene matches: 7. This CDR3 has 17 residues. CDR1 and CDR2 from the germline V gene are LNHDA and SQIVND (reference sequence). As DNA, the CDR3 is TGTGCCAGTAGGCCGGGACTAGCGGGAACAACCTACAATGAGCAGTTCTTC. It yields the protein CASRPGLAGTTYNEQFF.

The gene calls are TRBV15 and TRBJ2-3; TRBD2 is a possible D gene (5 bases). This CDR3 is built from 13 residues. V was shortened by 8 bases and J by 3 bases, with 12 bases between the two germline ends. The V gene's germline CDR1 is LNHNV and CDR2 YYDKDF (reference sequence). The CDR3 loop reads CATGGINTDTQYF. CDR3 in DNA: TGTGCCACCGGAGGAATCAATACAGATACGCAGTATTTT.

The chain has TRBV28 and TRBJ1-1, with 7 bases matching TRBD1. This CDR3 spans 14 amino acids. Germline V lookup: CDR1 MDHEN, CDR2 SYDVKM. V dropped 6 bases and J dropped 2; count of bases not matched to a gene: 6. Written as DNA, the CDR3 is TGTGCCAGCAGCTGGGACAGATTTAACACTGAAGCTTTCTTT. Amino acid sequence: CASSWDRFNTEAFF.

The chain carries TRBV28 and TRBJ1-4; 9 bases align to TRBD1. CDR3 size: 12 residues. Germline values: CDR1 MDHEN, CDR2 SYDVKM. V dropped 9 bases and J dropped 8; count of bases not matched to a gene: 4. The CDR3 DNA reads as TGTGCCAGTGGACAGGGGAGGGAAAAACTGTTTTTT. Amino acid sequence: CASGQGREKLFF. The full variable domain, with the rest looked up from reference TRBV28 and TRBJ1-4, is DVKVTQSSRYLVKRTGEKVFLECVQDMDHENMFWYRQDPGLGLRLIYFSYDVKMKEKGDIPEGYSVSREKKERFSLILESASTNQTSMYLCASGQGREKLFFGSGTQLSVL.

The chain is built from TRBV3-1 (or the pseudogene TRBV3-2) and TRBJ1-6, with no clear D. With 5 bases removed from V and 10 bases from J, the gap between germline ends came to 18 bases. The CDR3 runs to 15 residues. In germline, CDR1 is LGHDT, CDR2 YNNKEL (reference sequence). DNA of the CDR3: TGTGCCAGCAGCTTAAGCGGCTCCTTAGGGTCACCCCTCCACTTT. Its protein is CASSLSGSLGSPLHF.

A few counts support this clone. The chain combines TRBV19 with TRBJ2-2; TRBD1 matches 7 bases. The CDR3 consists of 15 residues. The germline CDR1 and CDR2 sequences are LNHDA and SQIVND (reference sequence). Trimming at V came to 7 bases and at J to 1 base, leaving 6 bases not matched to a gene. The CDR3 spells CASTPRTGNTGELFF. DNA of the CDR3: TGTGCCAGTACCCCCCGGACAGGGAACACCGGGGAGCTGTTTTTT.

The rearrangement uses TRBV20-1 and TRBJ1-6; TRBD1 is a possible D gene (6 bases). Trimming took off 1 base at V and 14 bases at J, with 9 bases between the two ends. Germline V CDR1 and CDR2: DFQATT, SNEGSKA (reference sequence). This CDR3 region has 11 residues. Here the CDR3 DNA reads TGCAGTGCTAGAGTTTCAGGGGCCCTCCACTTT. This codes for CSARVSGALHF.

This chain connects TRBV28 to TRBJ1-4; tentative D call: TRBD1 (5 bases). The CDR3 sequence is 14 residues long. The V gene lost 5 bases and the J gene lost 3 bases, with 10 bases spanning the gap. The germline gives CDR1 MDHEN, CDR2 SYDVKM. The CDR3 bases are TGTGCCAGCAGTCCAGGGCCACCTAATGAAAAACTGTTTTTT. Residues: CASSPGPPNEKLFF.

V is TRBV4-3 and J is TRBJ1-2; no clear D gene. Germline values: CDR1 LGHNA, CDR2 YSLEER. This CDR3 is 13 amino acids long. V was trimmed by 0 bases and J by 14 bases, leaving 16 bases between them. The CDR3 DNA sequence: TGCGCCAGCAGCCAAGAGACTGGACTCCCAGCGACCTTC. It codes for CASSQETGLPATF.

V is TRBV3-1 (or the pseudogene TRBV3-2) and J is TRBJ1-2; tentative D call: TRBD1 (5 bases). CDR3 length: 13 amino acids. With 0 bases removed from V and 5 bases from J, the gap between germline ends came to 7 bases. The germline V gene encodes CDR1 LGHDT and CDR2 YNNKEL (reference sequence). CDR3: CASSQEGAYGYTF. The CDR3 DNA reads TGTGCCAGCAGCCAAGAAGGGGCGTATGGCTACACCTTC.